This entry lists 17 T cell receptor delta chains sequenced from one sample in a study of human gamma delta and Vdelta1 T cells. No antigens are known for them. TCRdb re-called the PCR reads with CATT. The sample includes some 13,000 delta-chain clones, 40% to 60% of them seen just once. Sequencing input: Vdelta1 gamma-delta T cells from blood grown in culture (DOT cells). The source is a human donor in good health.

This clone was counted only a few times. The chain links TRDV1 to TRDJ3; no firm D call. Trimming took 4 bases from V and 0 from J, leaving 16 bases between them. The CDR3 runs to 19 residues. CDR1 and CDR2 from the germline V gene are TSWWSYY and QGS. The CDR3 protein is CALGVSTSPSSWDTRQMFF. The CDR3, as DNA: TGTGCTCTTGGGGTTTCCACCTCTCCAAGCTCCTGGGACACCCGACAGATGTTTTTC.

The chain uses TRDV1 and TRDJ1; D unresolved. The germline V gene has CDR1 TSWWSYY and CDR2 QGS. V was clipped by 4 bases and J by 11 bases, with 8 bases between them. This CDR3 spans 10 amino acids. Written as DNA, the CDR3 is TGTGCTCTTGGGGTGGGTCGTCTCATCTTT. Its protein product is CALGVGRLIF.

The chain combines TRDV1 with TRDJ1; D is unclear. Germline CDR1 is TSWWSYY and CDR2 is QGS. The CDR3 loop spans 17 amino acids. V was pared by 0 bases and J by 0 bases, with 14 bases between. The CDR3 sequence: CALGELGPAKYTDKLIF. The CDR3 bases are TGTGCTCTTGGGGAACTTGGTCCCGCCAAGTACACCGATAAACTCATCTTT.

V usage is TRDV1 and J usage is TRDJ3; possible D gene TRDD3, 5 bases. Germline-derived CDR1 and CDR2 are TSWWSYY and QGS. CDR3 length: 23 amino acids. V dropped 1 base and J dropped 0 bases, with 25 bases sitting between them. The CDR3 nucleotides are TGTGCTCTTGGGGAACGGCCGAGTTTAGCAGGGGGCCCTAGCTCCTGGGACACCCGACAGATGTTTTTC. Translating gives CALGERPSLAGGPSSWDTRQMFF.

This clone was counted a few times. V and J are TRDV1 and TRDJ1; D is unclear. Trimming stripped 1 base from V and 2 bases from J, with 26 bases between. Germline V gene sequence: CDR1 TSWWSYY, CDR2 QGS. The CDR3 runs 20 residues. CDR3 sequence reads: CALGEHGRYARYVQTDKLIF. CDR3 sequence (DNA): TGTGCTCTTGGGGAACATGGTCGCTACGCTCGGTATGTACAAACCGATAAACTCATCTTT.

V gene TRDV1 combines with J gene TRDJ1; 9 bases match TRDD3. CDR1 and CDR2 from the germline V gene are TSWWSYY and QGS. With 1 base clipped from V and 0 bases from J, the junction kept 12 bases outside the gene matches. CDR3 length equals 19 residues. CDR3 DNA sequence: TGTGCTCTTGGGGAACGGGCGTCTTGGGGATACGCGTACACCGATAAACTCATCTTT. This encodes CALGERASWGYAYTDKLIF.

This rearrangement joins TRDV1 to TRDJ1, with TRDD2 matching over 9 bases. Germline CDR1 and CDR2: TSWWSYY and QGS. The CDR3 spans 17 residues. J gave up 4 bases and V 2 bases, and 11 bases lay outside the gene matches. This chain's CDR3 is CALGEVGPSYSGDKLIF. The CDR3 bases are TGTGCTCTTGGGGAAGTCGGACCTTCCTACTCGGGCGATAAACTCATCTTT.

The gene calls are TRDV1 and TRDJ2, with TRDD3 identical over 9 bases. The trim removed 1 base at V and 6 bases at J, leaving 39 bases unmatched. CDR3 length: 27 amino acids. Germline CDR1 and CDR2: TSWWSYY and QGS. CDR3 sequence reads: CALGERFNSSGPQNCTGDTEAAAQLFF. The CDR3 DNA follows: TGTGCTCTTGGGGAACGGTTTAATAGTAGTGGTCCCCAAAATTGTACTGGGGATACGGAGGCGGCAGCACAACTCTTCTTT.

V usage is TRDV1 and J usage is TRDJ1; D tentatively fits TRDD2 or TRDD3 (7 bases each). The CDR3 sequence is 19 residues long. Germline assignment: CDR1 TSWWSYY and CDR2 QGS. The CDR3: CALRVPTVGWGGKGDKLIF. CDR3 coding DNA: TGTGCCCTCCGGGTTCCTACTGTCGGCTGGGGGGGAAAAGGGGATAAACTCATCTTT.

The genes are TRDV1 and TRDJ1; maybe TRDD3 (6 bases). Germline V gives CDR1 TSWWSYY, CDR2 QGS. The CDR3 is 23 residues long. Trimming pared 3 bases from V and 4 bases from J, leaving 39 bases between. DNA for the CDR3: TGTGCTCTTGGGGACCCAGTTTCACCACTACCGGGGATGAATTCTACTACAATCGATAAACTCATCTTT. Encoded protein: CALGDPVSPLPGMNSTTIDKLIF.

The J gene is TRDJ1, the V gene TRDV1, with 8 bases fitting TRDD3. The trim removed 5 bases at V and 0 bases at J, leaving 23 bases unmatched. CDR1 and CDR2 from the germline V gene are TSWWSYY and QGS. The CDR3 is made up of 21 amino acids. The CDR3 coding sequence is TGTGCTCTTGGGTTCAAAAGACCCCCTACTGGGGGGGCCTGGGACACCGATAAACTCATCTTT. Encoded protein: CALGFKRPPTGGAWDTDKLIF.

The chain has TRDV1 and TRDJ1, with 8 bases aligning to TRDD3. J lost 4 bases, V lost 1 base, and 23 bases had no gene match. From germline, CDR1 is TSWWSYY and CDR2 QGS. CDR3 size: 21 residues. The CDR3 region has the DNA TGTGCTCTTGGGGAACAGATCTTCCCCCCACGGGTAAGAGGGGGATACGATAAACTCATCTTT. Residues: CALGEQIFPPRVRGGYDKLIF.

This clone has just a few counts. The V call is TRDV1, the J call TRDJ1; 10 bases map to TRDD3. The CDR3 runs to 28 residues. Germline assignment: CDR1 TSWWSYY and CDR2 QGS. J was trimmed by 5 bases and V by 0 bases; bases with no gene match: 42. The CDR3 sequence: CALGELARWPRPAYLGGIREGEGDKLIF. In DNA form, the CDR3 reads TGTGCTCTTGGGGAACTCGCACGGTGGCCAAGACCGGCCTACCTCGGGGGGATACGCGAGGGCGAGGGGGATAAACTCATCTTT.

This sequence joins TRDV1 and TRDJ1; 9 positions match TRDD2. Germline CDR1 is TSWWSYY and CDR2 is QGS. The CDR3 extends over 20 amino acids. After removal of 4 bases from V and 2 bases from J, the junction contained 20 bases not matched to a gene. This CDR3 reads CALGGEGLPTLGEGTDKLIF. CDR3 in DNA: TGTGCTCTTGGGGGGGAAGGCCTTCCTACTTTGGGGGAAGGGACCGATAAACTCATCTTT.

The chain carries TRDV1 and TRDJ1; 12 nucleotides agree with TRDD3. The V segment lost 3 bases and the J segment 0 bases; nucleotides outside the gene matches: 8. The CDR3 covers 18 residues. Germline CDR1 reads TSWWSYY; CDR2 reads QGS. This CDR3 reads CALGDYLGDTKYTDKLIF. In DNA form, the CDR3 reads TGTGCTCTTGGGGACTACCTGGGGGATACGAAGTACACCGATAAACTCATCTTT.

The chain carries TRDV1 and TRDJ1; 12 positions agree with TRDD3. Germline CDR1 TSWWSYY, CDR2 QGS. Trimming at V came to 3 bases and at J to 5 bases, leaving 16 bases not matched to a gene. The CDR3 length is 19 residues. CDR3 in DNA: TGTGCTCTTGGGGACCCGACCCATGGCCTGGGGGATACGCAGGATAAACTCATCTTT. Its protein is CALGDPTHGLGDTQDKLIF.

The chain recombines TRDV1 with TRDJ1, with 8 bases fitting TRDD3. V gave up 3 bases and J gave up 0 bases; unmatched junction bases: 12. Germline V gives CDR1 TSWWSYY, CDR2 QGS. This CDR3 spans 18 amino acids. As DNA, the CDR3 is TGTGCTCTTGGGGAGTCCCGCTTACTGGGGGGGTACACCGATAAACTCATCTTT. Translated, it gives CALGESRLLGGYTDKLIF.